This T cell receptor beta chain appears in the sequencing data of a study of early T cells in non-severe SARS-CoV-2 infection. Overall study context: Alpha and beta chains were unpaired, from unsorted whole-blood bulk RNA. Whole-study findings and limits: VDJdb-based annotation leaned toward anti-spike CD8 responses and missed private and CD4 specificities.

Notes on this clonotype: What it recognizes is unknown.

Germline V gene sequence: CDR1 ENHRY, CDR2 SYGVKD. This CDR3 region has 11 residues. Trimming removed 3 bases from V and 7 bases from J, with 7 bases in between. cDNA molecules, individually, were tagged with unique molecular identifiers. One entry per CDR3 protein, called by TCRdb with MiXCR from the 5' RACE reads. The table includes about 80,000 distinct CDR3 sequences, around 10% detected once. The sequence was obtained from an adult who was a healthcare worker with PCR-confirmed SARS-CoV-2 infection or an uninfected control (not recorded which). The donor label of this sample is uncertain. The specimen comprised whole blood, sampled at baseline. The chain is built from TRBV10-3 and TRBJ2-7; perhaps TRBD1 as D (6 bases). CDR3 sequence reads: CAISEGGEQYF. CDR3 DNA: TGTGCCATCAGTGAAGGGGGAGAGCAGTACTTC.